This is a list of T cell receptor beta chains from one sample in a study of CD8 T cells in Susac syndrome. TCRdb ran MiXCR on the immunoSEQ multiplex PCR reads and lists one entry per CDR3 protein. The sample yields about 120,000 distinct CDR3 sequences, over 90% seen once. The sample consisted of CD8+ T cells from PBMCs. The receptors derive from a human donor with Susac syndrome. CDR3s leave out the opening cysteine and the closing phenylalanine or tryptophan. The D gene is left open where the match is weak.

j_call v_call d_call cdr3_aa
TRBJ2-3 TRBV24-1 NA ATSQGFADTQY
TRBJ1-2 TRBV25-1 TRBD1 ASSDLGTGIGYT
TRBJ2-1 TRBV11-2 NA ASSLEGEQF
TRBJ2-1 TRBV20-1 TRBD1 SAADRAYNEQF
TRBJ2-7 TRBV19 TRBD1 ASSIGTGTYEQY
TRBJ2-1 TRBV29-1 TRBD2 SVGGAGVEQF
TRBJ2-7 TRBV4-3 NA ASSQDVAGSEQY
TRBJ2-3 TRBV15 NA ATSHEGGGDTQY
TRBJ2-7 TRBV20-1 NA SARDKGLTSSYEQY
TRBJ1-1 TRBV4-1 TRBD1 ASSTGGITEAF
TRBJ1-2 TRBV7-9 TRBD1 ASSSSQGDYGYT
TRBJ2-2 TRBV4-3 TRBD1 ASSHQDRAAGELF
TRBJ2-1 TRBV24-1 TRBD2 ATSAAPGGRQF
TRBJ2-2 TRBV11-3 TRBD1 ASSPDRGNTGELF
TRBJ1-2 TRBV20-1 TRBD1 SAKGGSYGYT
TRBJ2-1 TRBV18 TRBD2 ASSPTGLAGDNEQF
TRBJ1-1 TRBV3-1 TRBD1 ASSQVTGGAEAF
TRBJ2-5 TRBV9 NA ASTPWSGETQY
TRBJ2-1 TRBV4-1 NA ASSQDVGASSYNEQF
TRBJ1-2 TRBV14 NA ASSQDQGGYYGYT
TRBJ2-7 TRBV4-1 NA ASSQVMADSYEQY
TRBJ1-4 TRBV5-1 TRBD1 ASSPQGTRGKAEKLF
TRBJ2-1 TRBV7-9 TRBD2 ASSYPSGGVDEQF
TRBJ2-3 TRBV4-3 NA ASSQERADTQY
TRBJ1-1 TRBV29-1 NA SVAAVLEAF
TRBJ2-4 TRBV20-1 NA SASPQNIQY
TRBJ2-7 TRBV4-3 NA ASSQDLAVEQY
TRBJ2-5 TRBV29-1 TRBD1 SVDILLNRGRQETQY
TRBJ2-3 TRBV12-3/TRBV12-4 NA ASTQTDTQY
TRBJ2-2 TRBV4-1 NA ASSQNWQNTGELF
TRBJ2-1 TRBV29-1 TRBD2 SVTGTSGANEQF
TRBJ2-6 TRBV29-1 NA SVEGQGEGANVLT
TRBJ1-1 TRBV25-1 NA ASSEYGGRPAEAF
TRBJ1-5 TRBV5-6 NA ASSLEGGNQPQH
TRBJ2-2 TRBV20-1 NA SASGPHTGELF
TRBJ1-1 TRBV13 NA ASSSRGEDTEAF
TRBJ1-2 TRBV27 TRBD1 ASRPTGTYGYT
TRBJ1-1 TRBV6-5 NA ASSYSSPGLQAF
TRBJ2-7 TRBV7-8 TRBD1 ASSWGQDYEQY